This passage covers 20 T cell receptor beta chains from one sample sequenced in a study of blood T cell repertoires in COVID-19 (dated by TCRdb to the early 2020s). The library came from the immunoSEQ multiplex PCR assay. The table was pulled from immuneACCESS by TCRdb, which kept in-frame rearrangements only. Such tables lose some clones; where checked, under half of the loss comes from unresolved V genes, and the rest has no known cause. Here the sample has some 150,000 clones; roughly 90% occur a single time. The ten most abundant clones make up 2.5% to 3% of the sample. Sequenced: peripheral blood. These receptors originate from a man aged 55 to 70 with acute or convalescent COVID-19.

The chain is built from TRBV7-8 and TRBJ1-1; 9 bases align to TRBD1. CDR1 SGHVS and CDR2 FQNEAQ come from the germline V gene. The CDR3 spans 18 residues. Germline trimming cut 0 bases from V and 0 bases from J; bases unmatched to any gene: 8. For the CDR3, the DNA is TGTGCCAGCAGCTTAGCGTTTGACAGGGGGGGATTGAACACTGAAGCTTTCTTT. This sequence encodes CASSLAFDRGGLNTEAFF.

This sequence joins TRBV5-3 and TRBJ1-2; TRBD1 aligns across 8 bases. TRBV5-3 is an ORF for which the function is uncertain. The CDR3 contains 19 residues. V dropped 4 bases and J dropped 6; count of bases not matched to a gene: 23. The CDR3: CARSKNTITGTGYWNGYTF. CDR3 nucleotides: TGTGCCAGAAGCAAAAACACTATAACCGGGACAGGATATTGGAATGGCTACACCTTC.

The gene calls are TRBV12-3 or TRBV12-4 and TRBJ1-5; D not resolved. The CDR3 is made up of 12 amino acids. V lost 1 base and J 7 bases, leaving 5 bases between the germline ends. CDR3 coding DNA: TGTGCCAGCAGTTTAGTTCAGCAGCCCCAGCATTTT. As protein: CASSLVQQPQHF.

The chain has TRBV6-5 and TRBJ1-4; TRBD1 agrees at 12 bases. The CDR3 extends over 15 amino acids. Germline CDR1 MNHEY, CDR2 SVGAGI. Unmatched junction bases numbered 9, after V lost 6 bases and J lost 10 bases. The CDR3 bases are TGTGCCAGCAGAGGGACAGGGGGCAAGAAAGGAAAACTGTTTTTT. It yields the protein CASRGTGGKKGKLFF.

This clone appeared a few times. This sequence joins TRBV12-3 or TRBV12-4 and TRBJ1-2, with D possibly being TRBD1 (6 bases). The CDR3 loop spans 12 amino acids. Trimming shortened V by 8 bases and J by 12 bases, and 19 bases separated the two germline ends. The CDR3 sequence: CASLIFGGFHTF. CDR3 nucleotides: TGTGCCAGCCTTATATTTGGGGGCTTCCACACCTTC.

The rearrangement joins TRBV7-6 to TRBJ1-5; the D gene is possibly TRBD1 (6 bases). V was clipped by 1 base and J by 7 bases, with 20 bases between them. Looked up from germline, CDR1 is SGHVS and CDR2 is FNYEAQ. This CDR3 spans 17 amino acids. The CDR3 region is CASSLGGGSGTNQPQHF. The CDR3 region has the DNA TGTGCCAGCAGCTTAGGAGGGGGTTCGGGGACCAACCAGCCCCAGCATTTT.

V usage is TRBV5-4 and J usage is TRBJ1-1, with D unclear. This CDR3 spans 14 amino acids. CDR1 and CDR2 (germline): SGHNT, YYREEE (reference sequence). Trimming cost V 0 bases and J 0 bases, with 6 bases left between them. CDR3 loop: CASSLVSVNTEAFF. Written as DNA, the CDR3 is TGTGCCAGCAGCTTGGTGTCGGTGAACACTGAAGCTTTCTTT.

The CDR3 is CAWRNIGATEAFF. The CDR3 coding sequence is TGTGCCTGGAGGAATATTGGGGCCACTGAAGCTTTCTTT. The V call is TRBV30, the J call TRBJ1-1, with D possibly matching TRBD1 (5 bases). The V end lost 3 bases, the J end lost 4 bases, and 12 bases lay between the germline ends. The CDR3 extends over 13 amino acids. Germline lookup yields CDR1 GTSNPN and CDR2 SVGIG (reference sequence).

The V call is TRBV5-4, the J call TRBJ2-7; D unclear. Germline CDR1 and CDR2: SGHNT and YYREEE (reference sequence). The CDR3 loop spans 11 amino acids. V lost 0 bases and J 10 bases, leaving 8 bases between the germline ends. CDR3 DNA sequence: TGTGCCAGCAGCTTGGGACTCGATCAGTACTTC. Translated, it gives CASSLGLDQYF.

This clone was recorded only once. The V gene is TRBV2, the J gene TRBJ1-1, with D perhaps matching TRBD1 (6 bases). This CDR3 is 15 amino acids long. CDR1 is SNHLY, CDR2 FYNNEI, per germline. Trimming removed 6 bases from V and 4 bases from J, with 18 bases in between. CDR3 sequence reads: CASSARQELSTEAFF. For the CDR3, the DNA is TGTGCCAGCAGCGCCCGACAGGAACTTAGCACTGAAGCTTTCTTT.

The chain carries TRBV9 and TRBJ1-4; perhaps TRBD1 as D (6 bases). Germline V gene lookup returns CDR1 SGDLS and CDR2 YYNGEE. The CDR3 is 15 amino acids. The V end was cut by 3 bases, the J end by 4 bases, with 13 bases between. The CDR3 is CASSGGRTSNEKLFF. The CDR3, as DNA: TGTGCCAGCAGCGGGGGGCGGACGAGTAATGAAAAACTGTTTTTT.

J is TRBJ1-1 and V is TRBV7-9, with D hard to call. Germline CDR1 SEHNR, CDR2 FQNEAQ (reference sequence). CDR3 length: 14 amino acids. Between the trimmed V and J ends, which lost 4 bases and 4 bases, there was a span of 13 bases. The CDR3: CASSSVAGSTEAFF. The CDR3 DNA reads as TGTGCCAGCAGCTCGGTGGCGGGGTCCACTGAAGCTTTCTTT.

This clone has more than one count but fewer than ten. The chain uses TRBV3-1 (or the pseudogene TRBV3-2) and TRBJ2-7; tentatively, D is TRBD1 (6 bases). V was cut by 8 bases and J by 7 bases, with 12 bases left in between. The CDR3 runs 11 residues. Per germline, CDR1 LGHDT and CDR2 YNNKEL (reference sequence). DNA for the CDR3: TGTGCCAGCGGCTCAGGGGTTGAGCAGTACTTC. It translates to CASGSGVEQYF.

This clone is a singleton in its sample. The V gene is TRBV10-3, the J gene TRBJ1-1; maybe TRBD1 (6 bases). Germline CDR1 is ENHRY and CDR2 is SYGVKD. Trimming took off 6 bases at V and 6 bases at J, with 11 bases between the two ends. The CDR3 is 12 amino acids. The CDR3 nucleotides read TGTGCCATCAGCCCCGGGACATCTGAAGCTTTCTTT. Translating it yields CAISPGTSEAFF.

The genes are TRBV15 and TRBJ2-1, with TRBD1 identical over 10 bases. From germline, CDR1 is LNHNV and CDR2 YYDKDF (reference sequence). The CDR3 is 17 residues long. The V gene end was trimmed by 2 bases and the J gene end by 6 bases; junction bases not matched to a gene: 10. CDR3 in DNA: TGTGCCACCAGCAGACACCGGGCCGGGACAGGGGTCAATGAGCAGTTCTTC. Translated: CATSRHRAGTGVNEQFF. The full variable domain, completed using reference TRBV15 and TRBJ2-1, is DAMVIQNPRYQVTQFGKPVTLSCSQTLNHNVMYWYQQKSSQAPKLLFHYYDKDFNNEADTPDNFQSRRPNTSFCFLDIRSPGLGDTAMYLCATSRHRAGTGVNEQFFGPGTRLTVL.

The count of this clone is one. J is TRBJ1-3 and V is TRBV30; D remains ambiguous. The CDR3 spans 14 residues. V shed 2 bases and J shed 0 bases, with 8 bases lying between them. The germline CDR1 and CDR2 sequences are GTSNPN and SVGIG (reference sequence). In DNA, the CDR3 is TGTGCCTGGAGTACGTGGAGCTCTGGAAACACCATATATTTT. Amino acids: CAWSTWSSGNTIYF.

The gene calls are TRBV5-1 and TRBJ2-3, with D maybe TRBD2 (5 bases). CDR3 size: 16 residues. CDR1 is SGHRS, CDR2 YFSETQ, per germline. The V and J ends lost 5 bases and 2 bases respectively, with 18 bases between them. CDR3 in amino acids: CASRNRLGVNTDTQYF. In nucleotides, the CDR3 is TGCGCCAGCAGGAACCGTCTCGGGGTTAACACAGATACGCAGTATTTT.

The chain couples TRBV2 to TRBJ1-3, with 7 bases aligning to TRBD1. V lost 5 bases and J lost 2; bases outside the gene matches: 6. The germline gives CDR1 SNHLY, CDR2 FYNNEI. This CDR3 comprises 15 residues. The CDR3 is CASSTGQVAGNTIYF. CDR3 in DNA: TGTGCCAGCAGTACTGGACAGGTTGCTGGAAACACCATATATTTT.

This chain joins TRBV27 and TRBJ2-7, with TRBD2 as a possible D gene (5 bases). The CDR3 runs to 15 residues. Germline V lookup: CDR1 MNHEY, CDR2 SMNVEV (reference sequence). Trimming left V 3 bases short and J 5 bases short, with 17 bases between. CDR3 residues: CASSFGNSYQHEQYF. For the CDR3, the DNA is TGTGCCAGCAGTTTCGGGAATAGCTATCAACACGAGCAGTACTTC.

This rearrangement joins TRBV5-1 to TRBJ1-6; maybe TRBD1 (6 bases). V dropped 5 bases and J dropped 5 bases, with 14 bases sitting between them. Looked up from germline, CDR1 is SGHRS and CDR2 is YFSETQ. This CDR3 region has 15 residues. CDR3 in amino acids: CASRLRQVDNSPLHF. The CDR3 DNA reads as TGCGCCAGCAGGTTGAGACAGGTCGATAATTCACCCCTCCACTTT.